A selection of T cell receptor beta chains follows, all from one sample in a study of blood T cell repertoires in COVID-19. Only in-frame clones appear in the TCRdb table, and some are missing; sequencing was by immunoSEQ multiplex PCR. This table holds 99,000 or so clones, 82% found once. Sequencing used peripheral blood. The receptors were sampled from a man in his sixties with acute or convalescent COVID-19. CDR3s include the opening cysteine and the closing phenylalanine or tryptophan. D genes are given only for firm matches. Part of the rows lack a size; the others show once, few, many or a class for expanded clones.

clone size,D gene,V gene,J gene,CDR3 DNA,CDR3 protein
-,-,TRBV27,TRBJ2-7,TGTGCCAGCAGTTTACGAAGCGGATACGAGCAGTACTTC,CASSLRSGYEQYF
-,TRBD1,TRBV4-1,TRBJ1-2,TGCGCCAGCAGCCAAGATTCAACGGGACAGTATGGCTACACCTTC,CASSQDSTGQYGYTF
-,TRBD1,TRBV19,TRBJ1-2,TGTGCCAGTAGTTCGTCCCGGGACAGAACTAACTATGGCTACACCTTC,CASSSSRDRTNYGYTF
-,TRBD2,TRBV5-1,TRBJ2-1,TGCGCCAGCAGCTTGGTCGGGGGGGCTATTGAGCAGTTCTTC,CASSLVGGAIEQFF
-,-,TRBV19,TRBJ2-1,TGTGCCAGTAGTCAACCCCCGCCGGTCAATGAGCAGTTCTTC,CASSQPPPVNEQFF
-,TRBD1,TRBV10-3,TRBJ1-1,TGTGCCATCAGCCGGCAGGGGGCGAACACTGAAGCTTTCTTT,CAISRQGANTEAFF
-,TRBD2,TRBV24-1,TRBJ2-1,TGTGCCACCAGTGACCCCCCTAGCGGGCTTAGCTCCTACAATGAGCAGTTCTTC,CATSDPPSGLSSYNEQFF
few,TRBD1,TRBV30,TRBJ1-6,TGTGCCTGGGCGGGACAGAGCTATACTTCACCCCTCCACTTT,CAWAGQSYTSPLHF
-,-,TRBV30,TRBJ2-1,TGTGCCTGGAGTGGAGGGAATGAGCAGTTCTTC,CAWSGGNEQFF
-,TRBD1,TRBV11-2,TRBJ2-7,TGTGCCAGCAGCGCACGACAGGGGGCACCTCAGCAGTACTTC,CASSARQGAPQQYF
once,-,TRBV6-5,TRBJ1-3,TGTGCCAGCAGAGGGAGCTCTGGAAACACCATATATTTT,CASRGSSGNTIYF
-,-,TRBV20-1,TRBJ2-2,TGCAGTGCTAGTCAGGCTAGCTCCGCGAACACCGGGGAGCTGTTTTTT,CSASQASSANTGELFF
-,TRBD1,TRBV5-1,TRBJ1-1,TGCGCCAGCAGCTACAGGGGGACAGACATGAACACTGAAGCTTTCTTT,CASSYRGTDMNTEAFF
-,-,TRBV12-5,TRBJ2-5,TGTGCTAGTGGCCGGGACATTCGGGAGACCCAGTACTTC,CASGRDIRETQYF
-,-,TRBV14,TRBJ2-7,TGTGCCAGCAGCCCCCAACTAGCCGCCTTTTGGGAGCAGTACTTC,CASSPQLAAFWEQYF
-,-,TRBV7-8,TRBJ1-5,TGTGCCAGCAGCTTATTCCAGGCCCTGGATTCCCAGCCCCAGCATTTT,CASSLFQALDSQPQHF
-,TRBD2,TRBV7-3,TRBJ2-5,TGTGCCAGCAGCCCCGCGGGAGGCGGGGGACCCCAAGAGACCCAGTACTTC,CASSPAGGGGPQETQYF
-,TRBD1,TRBV27,TRBJ2-7,TGTGCCAGCAGTTTATCGGGACAGCCGCTCTCCTACGAGCAGTACTTC,CASSLSGQPLSYEQYF
-,-,TRBV30,TRBJ2-5,TGTGCCTGGAGGCGCCAGGGCGACCAAGAGACCCAGTACTTC,CAWRRQGDQETQYF
-,-,TRBV5-1,TRBJ2-3,TGCGCCAGCACCCCTCGGGCAGGGGGGCAGTCAGATACGCAGTATTTT,CASTPRAGGQSDTQYF
-,TRBD1,TRBV30,TRBJ2-1,TGTGCCCGCGCCGGGACAGGATACAATGAGCAGTTCTTC,CARAGTGYNEQFF
once,TRBD1,TRBV11-3,TRBJ2-1,TGTGCCAGCAGCTTAGGGACAGGCAATGAGCAGTTCTTC,CASSLGTGNEQFF
-,TRBD2,TRBV7-2,TRBJ2-7,TGTGCCAGCAGGGAGGGAGCGGGAGGGAGGTACGAGCAGTACTTC,CASREGAGGRYEQYF